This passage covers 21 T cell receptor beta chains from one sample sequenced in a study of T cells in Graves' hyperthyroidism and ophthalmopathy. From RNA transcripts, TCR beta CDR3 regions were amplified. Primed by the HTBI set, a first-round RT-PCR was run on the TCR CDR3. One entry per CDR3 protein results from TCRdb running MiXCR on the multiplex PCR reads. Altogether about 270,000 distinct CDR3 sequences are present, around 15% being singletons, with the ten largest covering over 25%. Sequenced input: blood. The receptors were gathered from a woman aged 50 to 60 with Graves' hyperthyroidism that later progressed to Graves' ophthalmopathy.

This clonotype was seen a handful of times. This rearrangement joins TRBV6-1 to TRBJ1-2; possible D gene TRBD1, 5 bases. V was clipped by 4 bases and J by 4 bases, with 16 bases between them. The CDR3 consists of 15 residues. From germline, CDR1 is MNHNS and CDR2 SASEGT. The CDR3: CASSGTGGFGYGYTF. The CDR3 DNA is TGTGCCAGCAGTGGGACGGGGGGTTTTGGCTATGGCTACACCTTC.

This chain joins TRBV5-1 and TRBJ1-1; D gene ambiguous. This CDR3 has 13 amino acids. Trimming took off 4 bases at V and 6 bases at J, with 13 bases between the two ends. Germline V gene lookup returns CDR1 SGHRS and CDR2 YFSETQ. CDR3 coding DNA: TGCGCCAGCAGCCCCCGCCGAGGCTCTGAAGCTTTCTTT. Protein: CASSPRRGSEAFF. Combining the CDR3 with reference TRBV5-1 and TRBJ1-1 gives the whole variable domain KAGVTQTPRYLIKTRGQQVTLSCSPISGHRSVSWYQQTPGQGLQFLFEYFSETQRNKGNFPGRFSGRQFSNSRSEMNVSTLELGDSALYLCASSPRRGSEAFFGQGTRLTVV.

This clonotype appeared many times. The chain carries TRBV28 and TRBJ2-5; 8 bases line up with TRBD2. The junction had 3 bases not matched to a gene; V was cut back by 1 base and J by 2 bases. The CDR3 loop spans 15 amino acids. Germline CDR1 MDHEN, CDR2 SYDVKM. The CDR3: CASSLLQRGQETQYF. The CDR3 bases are TGTGCCAGCAGTTTATTACAGCGGGGGCAAGAGACCCAGTACTTC.

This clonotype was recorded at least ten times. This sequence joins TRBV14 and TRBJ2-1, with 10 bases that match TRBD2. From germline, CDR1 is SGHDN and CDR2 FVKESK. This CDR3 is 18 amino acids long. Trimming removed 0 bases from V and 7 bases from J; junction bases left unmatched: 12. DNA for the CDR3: TGTGCCAGCAGCCAAGAGGCTAGCGGGAGCACGTTTAGAAATGAGCAGTTCTTC. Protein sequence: CASSQEASGSTFRNEQFF. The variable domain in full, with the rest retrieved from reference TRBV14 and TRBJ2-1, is EAGVTQFPSHSVIEKGQTVTLRCDPISGHDNLYWYRRVMGKEIKFLLHFVKESKQDESGMPNNRFLAERTGGTYSTLKVQPAELEDSGVYFCASSQEASGSTFRNEQFFGPGTRLTVL.

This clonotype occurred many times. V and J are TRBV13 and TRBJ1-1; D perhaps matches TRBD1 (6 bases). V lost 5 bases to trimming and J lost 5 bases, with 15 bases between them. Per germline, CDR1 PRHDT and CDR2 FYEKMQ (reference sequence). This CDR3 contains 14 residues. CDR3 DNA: TGTGCCAGCAGCCGGCGGAGGGGGAGGACTGAAGCTTTCTTT. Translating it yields CASSRRRGRTEAFF.

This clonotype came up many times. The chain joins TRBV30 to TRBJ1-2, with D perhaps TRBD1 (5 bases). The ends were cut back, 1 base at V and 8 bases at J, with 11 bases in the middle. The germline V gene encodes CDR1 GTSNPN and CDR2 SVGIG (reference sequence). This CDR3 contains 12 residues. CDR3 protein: CAWSGGVWGYTF. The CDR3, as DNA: TGTGCCTGGAGTGGAGGGGTTTGGGGCTACACCTTC.

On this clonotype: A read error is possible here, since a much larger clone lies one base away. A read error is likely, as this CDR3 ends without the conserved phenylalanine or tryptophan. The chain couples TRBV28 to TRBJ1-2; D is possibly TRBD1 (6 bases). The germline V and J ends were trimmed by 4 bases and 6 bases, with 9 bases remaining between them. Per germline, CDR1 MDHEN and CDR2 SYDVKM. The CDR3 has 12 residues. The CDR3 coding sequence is TGTGCCAGCAGTTCTGGGGGCGATGGCTACACCCTC. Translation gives CASSSGGDGYTL.

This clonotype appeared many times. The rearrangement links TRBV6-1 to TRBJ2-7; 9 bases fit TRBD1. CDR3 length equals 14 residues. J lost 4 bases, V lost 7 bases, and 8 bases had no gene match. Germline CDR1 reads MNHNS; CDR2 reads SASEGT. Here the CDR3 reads CASNNRGLTYEQYF. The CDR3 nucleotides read TGTGCCAGCAACAACAGGGGGCTTACTTACGAGCAGTACTTC.

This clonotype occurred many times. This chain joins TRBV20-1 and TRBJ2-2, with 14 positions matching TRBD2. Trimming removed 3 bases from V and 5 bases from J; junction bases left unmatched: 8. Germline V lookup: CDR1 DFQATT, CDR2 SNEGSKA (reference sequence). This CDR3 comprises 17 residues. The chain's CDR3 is CSARGTSGRGWTGELFF. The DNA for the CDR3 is TGCAGTGCTAGGGGGACTAGCGGGAGAGGATGGACCGGGGAGCTGTTTTTT.

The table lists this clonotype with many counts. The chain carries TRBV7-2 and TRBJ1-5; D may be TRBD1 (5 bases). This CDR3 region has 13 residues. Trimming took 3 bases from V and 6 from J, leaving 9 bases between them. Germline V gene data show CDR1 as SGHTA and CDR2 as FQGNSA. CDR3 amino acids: CASSLQGRQPQHF. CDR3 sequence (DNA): TGTGCCAGCAGCTTGCAGGGCCGTCAGCCCCAGCATTTT.

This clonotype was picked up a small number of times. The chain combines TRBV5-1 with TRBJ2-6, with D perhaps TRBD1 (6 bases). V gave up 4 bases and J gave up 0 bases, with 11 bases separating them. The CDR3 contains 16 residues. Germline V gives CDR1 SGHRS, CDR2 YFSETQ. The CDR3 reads CASSPGALSGANVLTF. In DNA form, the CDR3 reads TGCGCCAGCAGCCCAGGGGCTCTCTCTGGGGCCAACGTCCTGACTTTC. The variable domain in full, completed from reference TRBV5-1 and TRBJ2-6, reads KAGVTQTPRYLIKTRGQQVTLSCSPISGHRSVSWYQQTPGQGLQFLFEYFSETQRNKGNFPGRFSGRQFSNSRSEMNVSTLELGDSALYLCASSPGALSGANVLTFGAGSRLTVL.

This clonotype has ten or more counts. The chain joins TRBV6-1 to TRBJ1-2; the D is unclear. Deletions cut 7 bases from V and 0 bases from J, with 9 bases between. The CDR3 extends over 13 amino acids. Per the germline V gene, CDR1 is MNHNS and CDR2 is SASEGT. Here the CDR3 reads CASTPWANYGYTF. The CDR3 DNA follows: TGTGCCAGCACCCCGTGGGCTAACTATGGCTACACCTTC.

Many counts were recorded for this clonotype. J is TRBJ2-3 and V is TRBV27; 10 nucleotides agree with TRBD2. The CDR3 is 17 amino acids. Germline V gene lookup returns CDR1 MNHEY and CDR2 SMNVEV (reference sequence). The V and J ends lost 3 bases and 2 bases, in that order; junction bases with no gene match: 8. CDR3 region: CASSFLRLAGHTDTQYF. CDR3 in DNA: TGTGCCAGCAGTTTTTTACGACTAGCGGGCCACACAGATACGCAGTATTTT.

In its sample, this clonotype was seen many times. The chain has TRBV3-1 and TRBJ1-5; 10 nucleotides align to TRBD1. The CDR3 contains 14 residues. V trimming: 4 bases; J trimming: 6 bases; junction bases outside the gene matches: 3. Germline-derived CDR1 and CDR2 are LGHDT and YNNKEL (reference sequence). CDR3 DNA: TGTGCCAGCAGCCGGGACAGGGGTGGTCAGCCCCAGCATTTT. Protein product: CASSRDRGGQPQHF.

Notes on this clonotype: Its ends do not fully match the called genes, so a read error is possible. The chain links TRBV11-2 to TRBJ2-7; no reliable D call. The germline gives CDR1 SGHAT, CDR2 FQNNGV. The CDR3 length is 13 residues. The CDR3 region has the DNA TGTGCCAGCAGCCCTGTTCGAGAACACGAGCAGTCCTTC. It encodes CASSPVREHEQSF. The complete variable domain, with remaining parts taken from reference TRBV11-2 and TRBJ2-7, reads EAGVAQSPRYKIIEKRQSVAFWCNPISGHATLYWYQQILGQGPKLLIQFQNNGVVDDSQLPKDRFSAERLKGVDSTLKIQPAKLEDSAVYLCASSPVREHEQSFGPGTRLTVT.

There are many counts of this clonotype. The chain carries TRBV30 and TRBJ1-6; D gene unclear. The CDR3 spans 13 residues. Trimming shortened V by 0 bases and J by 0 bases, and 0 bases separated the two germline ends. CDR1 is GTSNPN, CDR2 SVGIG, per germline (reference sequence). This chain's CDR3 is CAWSVSYNSPLHF. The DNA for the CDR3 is TGTGCCTGGAGTGTCTCCTATAATTCACCCCTCCACTTT.

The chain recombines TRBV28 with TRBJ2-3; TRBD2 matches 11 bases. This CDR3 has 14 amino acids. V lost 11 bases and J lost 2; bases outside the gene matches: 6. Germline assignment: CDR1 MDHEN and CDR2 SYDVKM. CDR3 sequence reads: CAGLAGGFTDTQYF. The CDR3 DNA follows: TGTGCCGGCCTAGCGGGAGGCTTCACAGATACGCAGTATTTT.

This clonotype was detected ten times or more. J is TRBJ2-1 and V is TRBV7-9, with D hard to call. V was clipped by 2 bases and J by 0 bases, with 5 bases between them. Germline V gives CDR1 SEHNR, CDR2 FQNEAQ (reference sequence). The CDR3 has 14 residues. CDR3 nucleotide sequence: TGTGCCAGCAGCTTAAGTGCCTCCTACAATGAGCAGTTCTTC. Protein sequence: CASSLSASYNEQFF.

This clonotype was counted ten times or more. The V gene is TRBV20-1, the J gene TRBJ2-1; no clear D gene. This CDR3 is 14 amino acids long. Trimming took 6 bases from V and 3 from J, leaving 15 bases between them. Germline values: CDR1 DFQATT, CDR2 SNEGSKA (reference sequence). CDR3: CSATRGRSYNEQFF. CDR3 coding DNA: TGCAGTGCGACCCGCGGACGGAGCTACAATGAGCAGTTCTTC.

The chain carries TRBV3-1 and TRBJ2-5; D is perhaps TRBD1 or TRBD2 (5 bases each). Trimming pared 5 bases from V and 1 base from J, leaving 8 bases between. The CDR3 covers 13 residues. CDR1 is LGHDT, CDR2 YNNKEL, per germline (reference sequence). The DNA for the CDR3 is TGTGCCAGCAGCACGGGGACCCAAGAGACCCAGTACTTC. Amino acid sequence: CASSTGTQETQYF.

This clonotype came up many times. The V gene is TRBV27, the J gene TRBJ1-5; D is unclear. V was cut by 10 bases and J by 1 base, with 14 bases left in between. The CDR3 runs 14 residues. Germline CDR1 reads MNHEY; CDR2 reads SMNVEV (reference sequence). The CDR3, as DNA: TGTGCCACCAATCCAATACCAAGCAATCAGCCCCAGCATTTT. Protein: CATNPIPSNQPQHF.